This T cell receptor beta chain was identified in a study of PD-1 blockade in classical Hodgkin lymphoma. Study details: Patients in the cohort were put on intravenous nivolumab, 3 mg/kg every 2 weeks.

The length of the CDR3 is 15 residues. Germline V lookup: CDR1 MGHRA, CDR2 YSYEKL. Trimming left V 3 bases short and J 6 bases short, with 15 bases between. Study observations and caveats: Baseline TCR diversity was reportedly lower in newly diagnosed patients than healthy donors.

Concerning this clone: Its antigen is undetermined.

Data came from immunoSEQ multiplex PCR; TCRdb stores just in-frame clones and leaves some out. The repertoire holds approximately 98,000 clones, roughly nine tenths seen once, with 20% in the top ten. After autologous stem cell transplantation all patients relapsed, and prior brentuximab vedotin exposure differed between cohorts. V gene TRBV4-1 combines with J gene TRBJ2-1, with D possibly being TRBD2 (5 bases). The TCR was taken from a human donor with classical Hodgkin lymphoma. This specimen consisted of peripheral blood mononuclear cells (PBMCs), obtained before the second cycle of nivolumab. CDR3: CASSHVAEATNEQFF. The CDR3 DNA is TGCGCCAGCAGCCATGTTGCGGAGGCCACCAATGAGCAGTTCTTC.